This TCR beta chain derives from a study of CD8+ T cells in alopecia areata. Study-wide context: It was 6 to 18 months of tofacitinib, and then there were 6 months off drug.

As to treatment: oral pan-JAK inhibitor, 5-10 mg twice daily. Alopecia areata patients provided lesional scalp punch biopsies and peripheral blood, both collected for the study. PBMCs yielded sorted CD4+ and CD8+ T cells. Study results and limitations: While patients received tofacitinib, many expanded lesional clones remained present in scalp and blood.

Sequencing used cDNA as its template, made by extracting RNA and reverse transcribing it. TCRdb's copy holds only in-frame clones and misses some; the assay was immunoSEQ multiplex PCR. The sample includes around 110,000 clones, around 84% of them seen just once. As regards this clone: Its antigen is undetermined.

V lost 1 base, J lost 4 bases, and 7 bases stayed unmatched. The CDR3 has 15 amino acids. CDR1 is MGHRA and CDR2 is YSYEKL in the germline V gene. The receptor's source is a human donor with alopecia areata. This sample comprised CD8+ T cells sorted from blood, obtained at week 24, from a patient treated with tofacitinib. This sequence joins TRBV4-1 and TRBJ2-7, with 7 bases fitting TRBD2. CDR3 nucleotide sequence: TGCGCCAGCAGCCAAGTTTTAGGCGGGGGATACGAGCAGTACTTC. It codes for CASSQVLGGGYEQYF.